This T cell receptor (beta chain) was recorded in a study of shared clonotypes between healthy human individuals. The wider study: The cohort comprised a couple of women and a few men. Their ages spanned 18 to 49 years.

V was clipped by 7 bases and J by 11 bases, with 21 bases between them. CDR1 SGHDT and CDR2 YYEEEE come from the germline V gene. This CDR3 region has 13 residues. Repertoires were generated with immunoSEQ multiplex PCR, while TCRdb's copy carries only in-frame clones and drops some. The sample lists 950,000 to 1,100,000 clones, around three quarters occurring once. The chain joins TRBV5-6 to TRBJ2-5; TRBD2 might be the D (6 bases). The sequence came from a man aged 18 to 35 in good health. Some clones in this sample may be carry-over from other donors' samples. What was sequenced was memory CD4+ T cells from PBMCs. As for subset: CD45RA-negative fraction. In DNA, the CDR3 is TGTGCCAGCTCCCTAGGGGCGGGAAGGACTCAGTACTTC. The encoded protein is CASSLGAGRTQYF.